This is a list of T cell receptor beta chains from one sample in a study of CD8+CD57+ T cells in acquired aplastic anemia. TCRdb reprocessed the reads via MiXCR and lists one record per CDR3 protein. The repertoire holds 250,000 to 350,000 distinct CDR3 sequences, with roughly 61% as singletons. Specimen: sorted CD4+, CD8+, or CD8+CD57+ T cells (not recorded which) from PBMCs. The receptors derive from a human donor with aplastic anemia. CDR3s include the opening cysteine and the closing phenylalanine or tryptophan. The D gene is left open where the match is weak. Clone size is stated in some rows and not others, as once, few, many or a class when expanded.

len: 17
v_gene: TRBV10-3
j_gene: TRBJ2-7
d_gene: TRBD2
abundance: -
CDR3aa: CAISGSGETSGTYEQYF
CDR3nt: TGTGCCATCAGTGGGTCAGGGGAGACTAGCGGCACCTACGAGCAGTACTTC

len: 11
v_gene: TRBV20-1
j_gene: TRBJ2-3
d_gene: -
abundance: -
CDR3aa: CSASETDTQYF
CDR3nt: TGCAGTGCTAGTGAGACAGATACGCAGTATTTT

len: 14
v_gene: TRBV24-1
j_gene: TRBJ2-7
d_gene: -
abundance: -
CDR3aa: CATSDSGGRYEQYF
CDR3nt: TGTGCCACCAGTGATTCCGGGGGGCGATACGAGCAGTACTTC

len: 15
v_gene: TRBV11-2
j_gene: TRBJ2-7
d_gene: TRBD1
abundance: -
CDR3aa: CASSSRTGGKYEQYF
CDR3nt: TGTGCCAGCAGCTCAAGGACAGGGGGCAAGTACGAGCAGTACTTC

len: 15
v_gene: TRBV5-1
j_gene: TRBJ1-2
d_gene: -
abundance: -
CDR3aa: CASSLSPDRNYGYTF
CDR3nt: TGCGCCAGCAGCTTGTCCCCGGACAGAAACTATGGCTACACCTTC

len: 13
v_gene: TRBV7-2
j_gene: TRBJ2-3
d_gene: -
abundance: few
CDR3aa: CASSLGTVDTQYF
CDR3nt: TGTGCCAGCAGCCTAGGGACTGTCGATACGCAGTATTTT

len: 16
v_gene: TRBV20-1
j_gene: TRBJ1-6
d_gene: -
abundance: -
CDR3aa: CSARETGHRDGSPLHF
CDR3nt: TGCAGTGCTAGAGAAACGGGCCACCGGGATGGTTCACCCCTCCACTTT

len: 13
v_gene: TRBV24-1
j_gene: TRBJ2-7
d_gene: TRBD1
abundance: few
CDR3aa: CATSTDRGRGQYF
CDR3nt: TGTGCCACCTCGACCGACAGGGGAAGGGGGCAGTACTTC

len: 12
v_gene: TRBV18
j_gene: TRBJ1-6
d_gene: -
abundance: many
CDR3aa: CASSPEGAALHF
CDR3nt: TGTGCCAGCTCACCAGAAGGTGCAGCCCTCCACTTT

len: 20
v_gene: TRBV9
j_gene: TRBJ2-3
d_gene: TRBD2
abundance: -
CDR3aa: CASSVARTSTIPPSTDTQYF
CDR3nt: TGTGCCAGCAGCGTAGCCCGGACTAGCACTATACCCCCTAGCACAGATACGCAGTATTTT

len: 14
v_gene: TRBV19
j_gene: TRBJ2-1
d_gene: TRBD1
abundance: -
CDR3aa: CASSIGTGPNEQFF
CDR3nt: TGTGCCAGTAGTATCGGGACAGGGCCGAATGAGCAGTTCTTC

len: 15
v_gene: TRBV11-2
j_gene: TRBJ2-7
d_gene: TRBD1
abundance: -
CDR3aa: CASSQHRGVNYEQYF
CDR3nt: TGTGCCAGCAGCCAACACAGGGGCGTTAACTACGAGCAGTACTTC

len: 15
v_gene: TRBV10-2
j_gene: TRBJ1-6
d_gene: -
abundance: -
CDR3aa: CASSGQTVRNSPLHF
CDR3nt: TGCGCCAGCAGTGGTCAGACAGTAAGGAATTCACCCCTCCACTTT

len: 14
v_gene: TRBV24-1
j_gene: TRBJ2-2
d_gene: TRBD1
abundance: -
CDR3aa: CATSSGTGYGELFF
CDR3nt: TGTGCCACCAGTTCGGGGACAGGGTACGGGGAGCTGTTTTTT

len: 12
v_gene: TRBV7-9
j_gene: TRBJ2-7
d_gene: -
abundance: many
CDR3aa: CASSLSSYEQYF
CDR3nt: TGTGCCAGCAGCTTATCCAGCTACGAGCAGTACTTC

len: 16
v_gene: TRBV5-5
j_gene: TRBJ2-7
d_gene: -
abundance: -
CDR3aa: CASSLAAATISYEQYF
CDR3nt: TGTGCCAGCAGCTTGGCGGCGGCGACAATCTCCTACGAGCAGTACTTC

len: 14
v_gene: TRBV7-3
j_gene: TRBJ2-5
d_gene: -
abundance: -
CDR3aa: CASSSASNPETQYF
CDR3nt: TGTGCCAGCAGCTCCGCCTCCAATCCGGAGACCCAGTACTTC

len: 15
v_gene: TRBV2
j_gene: TRBJ2-1
d_gene: -
abundance: -
CDR3aa: CASSEDSSSYNEQFF
CDR3nt: TGTGCCAGCAGTGAAGATAGCTCCTCCTACAATGAGCAGTTCTTC

len: 15
v_gene: TRBV7-9
j_gene: TRBJ2-7
d_gene: -
abundance: -
CDR3aa: CASSLGVAGSYEQYF
CDR3nt: TGTGCCAGCAGCTTAGGAGTGGCAGGGTCCTACGAGCAGTACTTC

len: 16
v_gene: TRBV5-1
j_gene: TRBJ2-1
d_gene: -
abundance: -
CDR3aa: CARSESINGGRNEQFF
CDR3nt: TGCGCCAGAAGTGAGTCGATTAACGGGGGCCGCAATGAGCAGTTCTTC

len: 12
v_gene: TRBV2
j_gene: TRBJ1-6
d_gene: -
abundance: once
CDR3aa: CASSGSGAALHF
CDR3nt: TGTGCCAGCAGTGGTAGCGGGGCGGCCCTCCACTTT

len: 15
v_gene: TRBV25-1
j_gene: TRBJ1-1
d_gene: TRBD1
abundance: many
CDR3aa: CASSATGALGTEAFF
CDR3nt: TGTGCCAGCAGTGCGACAGGGGCATTGGGCACTGAAGCTTTCTTT

len: 15
v_gene: TRBV4-1
j_gene: TRBJ2-3
d_gene: TRBD1
abundance: -
CDR3aa: CASSQVAGGTDTQYF
CDR3nt: TGCGCCAGCAGCCAAGTGGCAGGGGGAACTGATACGCAGTATTTT

len: 18
v_gene: TRBV7-2
j_gene: TRBJ2-3
d_gene: TRBD2
abundance: -
CDR3aa: CASSFLGTSGDSTDTQYF
CDR3nt: TGTGCCAGCAGCTTTTTGGGGACTAGCGGGGATAGCACAGATACGCAGTATTTT

len: 16
v_gene: TRBV27
j_gene: TRBJ2-1
d_gene: -
abundance: few
CDR3aa: CASTPAQGGGYNEQFF
CDR3nt: TGTGCCAGCACCCCCGCCCAGGGTGGAGGCTACAATGAGCAGTTCTTC

len: 13
v_gene: TRBV29-1
j_gene: TRBJ2-1
d_gene: TRBD2
abundance: -
CDR3aa: CSVDRGLYNEQFF
CDR3nt: TGCAGCGTTGATAGGGGACTATACAATGAGCAGTTCTTC

len: 16
v_gene: TRBV2
j_gene: TRBJ2-2
d_gene: -
abundance: -
CDR3aa: CASSKGGAEGTGELFF
CDR3nt: TGTGCCAGCAGCAAGGGGGGGGCAGAAGGCACCGGGGAGCTGTTTTTT

len: 15
v_gene: TRBV29-1
j_gene: TRBJ1-3
d_gene: -
abundance: -
CDR3aa: CSVNKQGNSGNTIYF
CDR3nt: TGCAGCGTGAATAAACAGGGAAACTCTGGAAACACCATATATTTT

len: 15
v_gene: TRBV10-2
j_gene: TRBJ2-7
d_gene: TRBD1
abundance: -
CDR3aa: CASSESPGGSYEQYF
CDR3nt: TGCGCCAGCAGTGAGTCGCCAGGGGGATCCTACGAGCAGTACTTC

len: 21
v_gene: TRBV11-2
j_gene: TRBJ1-1
d_gene: -
abundance: many
CDR3aa: CASSSYTRVVDGRSMNTEAFF
CDR3nt: TGTGCCAGCAGCTCCTATACCCGGGTCGTTGACGGGAGAAGCATGAACACTGAAGCTTTCTTT

len: 15
v_gene: TRBV7-2
j_gene: TRBJ2-7
d_gene: -
abundance: -
CDR3aa: CASSSIQTHTYEQYF
CDR3nt: TGTGCCAGCAGCTCCATACAGACACATACCTACGAGCAGTACTTC

len: 14
v_gene: TRBV20-1
j_gene: TRBJ2-2
d_gene: -
abundance: -
CDR3aa: CSASRVRNTGELSW
CDR3nt: TGCAGTGCTTCCAGGGTGCGGAACACCGGGGAGCTGTCTTGG

len: 15
v_gene: TRBV9
j_gene: TRBJ2-1
d_gene: TRBD2
abundance: once
CDR3aa: CASGSFGLADNEQFF
CDR3nt: TGTGCCAGCGGGTCTTTCGGACTAGCGGACAATGAGCAGTTCTTC

len: 14
v_gene: TRBV7-2
j_gene: TRBJ2-5
d_gene: TRBD2
abundance: once
CDR3aa: CASRGTSGQETQYF
CDR3nt: TGTGCCAGCAGGGGGACTAGCGGCCAAGAGACCCAGTACTTC

len: 14
v_gene: TRBV7-9
j_gene: TRBJ1-3
d_gene: -
abundance: -
CDR3aa: CASSRTASGNTIYF
CDR3nt: TGTGCCAGCAGCCGGACAGCCTCTGGAAACACCATATATTTT

len: 12
v_gene: TRBV19
j_gene: TRBJ2-7
d_gene: TRBD2
abundance: -
CDR3aa: CATTAAGYEQYF
CDR3nt: TGTGCCACGACAGCAGCGGGATACGAGCAGTACTTC

len: 15
v_gene: TRBV20-1
j_gene: TRBJ1-1
d_gene: -
abundance: -
CDR3aa: CSASGTPFMNTEAFF
CDR3nt: TGCAGTGCTAGCGGCACACCTTTTATGAACACTGAAGCTTTCTTT

len: 13
v_gene: TRBV6-1
j_gene: TRBJ1-5
d_gene: TRBD1
abundance: -
CDR3aa: CASSERQGQPQHF
CDR3nt: TGTGCCAGCAGTGAAAGACAGGGTCAGCCCCAGCATTTT

len: 12
v_gene: TRBV29-1
j_gene: TRBJ1-2
d_gene: -
abundance: few
CDR3aa: CSVAAGDYGYTF
CDR3nt: TGCAGCGTTGCTGCAGGGGACTATGGCTACACCTTC

len: 14
v_gene: TRBV19
j_gene: TRBJ1-4
d_gene: -
abundance: few
CDR3aa: CATRRTAGNEKLFF
CDR3nt: TGTGCCACCCGGCGGACAGCTGGGAATGAAAAACTGTTTTTT

len: 21
v_gene: TRBV7-8
j_gene: TRBJ1-3
d_gene: -
abundance: once
CDR3aa: CASSFGGGNTEAFFGQGTIYF
CDR3nt: -

len: 14
v_gene: TRBV19
j_gene: TRBJ1-5
d_gene: TRBD1
abundance: -
CDR3aa: CASSWAGGVQPQHF
CDR3nt: TGTGCCAGTAGTTGGGCAGGGGGCGTTCAGCCCCAGCATTTT

len: 13
v_gene: TRBV9
j_gene: TRBJ1-6
d_gene: -
abundance: -
CDR3aa: CASSVGQGSPLHF
CDR3nt: TGTGCCAGCAGCGTAGGTCAAGGGTCACCCCTCCACTTT

len: 16
v_gene: TRBV20-1
j_gene: TRBJ1-3
d_gene: TRBD1
abundance: -
CDR3aa: CSATQGEASSGNTIYF
CDR3nt: TGCAGTGCTACCCAGGGGGAGGCCTCCTCTGGAAACACCATATATTTT

len: 18
v_gene: TRBV3-1
j_gene: TRBJ2-7
d_gene: TRBD2
abundance: -
CDR3aa: CASSQGPPASGGLYEQYF
CDR3nt: TGTGCCAGCAGCCAAGGCCCCCCCGCTAGCGGGGGGCTTTACGAGCAGTACTTC

len: 14
v_gene: TRBV9
j_gene: TRBJ2-5
d_gene: -
abundance: few
CDR3aa: CASTSTGTSETQYF
CDR3nt: TGTGCCAGCACCTCCACCGGGACATCGGAGACCCAGTACTTC

len: 13
v_gene: TRBV20-1
j_gene: TRBJ2-3
d_gene: -
abundance: -
CDR3aa: CSASSGSPDTQYF
CDR3nt: TGCAGTGCTAGCTCCGGAAGCCCAGATACGCAGTATTTT

len: 13
v_gene: TRBV24-1
j_gene: TRBJ2-3
d_gene: TRBD2
abundance: few
CDR3aa: CATRTSVEDTQYF
CDR3nt: TGTGCCACCAGGACTAGCGTGGAAGATACGCAGTATTTT

len: 13
v_gene: TRBV2
j_gene: TRBJ2-2
d_gene: -
abundance: -
CDR3aa: CASTTIDRGELFF
CDR3nt: TGTGCCAGCACCACCATAGACAGAGGGGAGCTGTTTTTT

len: 12
v_gene: TRBV20-1
j_gene: TRBJ1-2
d_gene: TRBD1
abundance: many
CDR3aa: CSATNRGPGYTF
CDR3nt: TGCAGTGCTACTAACAGGGGGCCTGGCTACACCTTC

len: 16
v_gene: TRBV12-3/TRBV12-4
j_gene: TRBJ1-2
d_gene: TRBD1
abundance: -
CDR3aa: CASSRGTGDTNYGYTF
CDR3nt: TGTGCCAGCAGCCGGGGGACAGGGGACACTAACTATGGCTACACCTTC

len: 12
v_gene: TRBV19
j_gene: TRBJ1-5
d_gene: -
abundance: many
CDR3aa: CASSPANQPQHF
CDR3nt: TGTGCCAGTAGTCCAGCCAATCAGCCCCAGCATTTT

len: 13
v_gene: TRBV20-1
j_gene: TRBJ1-2
d_gene: -
abundance: many
CDR3aa: CSATQVNNYGYTF
CDR3nt: TGCAGTGCTACACAAGTGAATAACTATGGCTACACCTTC

len: 15
v_gene: TRBV24-1
j_gene: TRBJ2-5
d_gene: TRBD1
abundance: -
CDR3aa: CATSDFNRGHETQYF
CDR3nt: TGTGCCACCAGTGATTTTAACAGGGGGCATGAGACCCAGTACTTC

len: 17
v_gene: TRBV5-8
j_gene: TRBJ2-3
d_gene: -
abundance: many
CDR3aa: CASPLPLTGDTTDTQYF
CDR3nt: TGTGCCAGCCCTCTCCCTCTCACAGGCGATACCACAGATACGCAGTATTTT